This T cell receptor (beta chain) emerged from a study of patients and donors after allogeneic stem cell transplantation. From the RT-PCR reads, TCRdb called clonotypes with MiXCR, one entry per CDR3 protein. The sample includes about a million distinct CDR3 sequences, roughly 18% of them seen just once. This clonotype was observed a few times. The CDR3 has 14 residues. The V segment lost 5 bases and the J segment 8 bases; nucleotides outside the gene matches: 6. Germline V gene lookup returns CDR1 MNHEY and CDR2 SMNVEV (reference sequence). J is TRBJ1-4 and V is TRBV27; TRBD1 aligns across 9 bases. This sequence was found in a human donor who was either an allogeneic HSCT recipient or a stem cell or donor lymphocyte infusion donor (not recorded which). It is not recorded whose cells these are; they may come from a transplant donor. The sample taken for sequencing was blood, either unsorted or a sorted T cell fraction (not recorded which). CDR3 amino acids: CASSPGTGREKLFF. For the CDR3, the DNA is TGTGCCAGCAGTCCCGGGACAGGGAGAGAAAAACTGTTTTTT.